One TCR beta chain is described in this entry. No cognate antigen has been identified for it. Per-base qualities were not stored, and no clone one base away is much larger. Sequenced using an Illumina MiSeq. TCRdb passed the public sequencing reads through fastp at Q25 and MiXCR, retaining productive beta sequences. Identical CDR3 proteins give one entry, which carries the most common genes and DNA. This sample is represented by approximately 97,000 distinct CDR3 sequences; 30% to 35% of them were singletons. In total, the top ten clones hold about 2% of the sample. The data derive from a study of type 1 regulatory T cells (dated by TCRdb to the early 2020s). Background on the whole study: The study characterized an in vitro protocol that generated a Tr1-enriched, alloantigen-specific CD4 T cell product named T-allo10. Patients with hematological malignancies who were receiving allogeneic hematopoietic stem cell transplantation were the group in which T-allo10 was being clinically evaluated.

The source of this sequence is a human donor in good health. The sample taken for sequencing was CD4+ T cells, either the whole sample or a sorted fraction (not recorded which).

The CDR3 is CSVIIRQSSTDTQYF. The nucleotide sequence is given as TGCAGCGTTATAATCAGGCAGTCTAGCACAGATACGCAGTATTTT. The chain joins TRBV29-1 to TRBJ2-3, with an unclear D gene assignment. CDR1 and CDR2 (SQVTM, ANQGSEA) derive from the germline V gene. The CDR3 contains 15 residues, cysteine and phenylalanine counted. This entry keeps only the CDR3 DNA: 45 bases, framed from base 1. The V and J ends are trimmed by 5 bases and 0 bases, leaving 15 bases between them.